This TCR beta chain derives from a study of T cells in Graves' hyperthyroidism and ophthalmopathy. Overall study findings and caveats: The majority of expanded thyroid clonotypes above 0.001 also appeared in blood.

This clonotype came up many times. Its target is unknown. CDR1 is SGHTS and CDR2 is YDEGEE in the germline V gene. The trim removed 1 base at V and 4 bases at J, leaving 11 bases unmatched. The CDR3 consists of 17 residues. RNA transcripts yielded amplified TCR beta CDR3 regions. In the first-round RT-PCR of the TCR CDR3, the HTBI primer set was used. TCRdb itself ran the multiplex PCR reads through MiXCR, one entry per CDR3 protein. Counted here are more than 300,000 distinct CDR3 sequences, approximately 15% occurring once; the ten biggest clones make up roughly a fifth. Clinical Activity Scores of at least 3, NOSPECS grades of at least 4 and durations under 3 months characterized ophthalmopathy patients. Uncontrolled infection, other autoimmune disease, pregnancy or lactation barred patients from enrollment.

Sequencing was performed on blood. V gene TRBV5-8 combines with J gene TRBJ2-3, with 8 nucleotides matching TRBD1. This TCR was sampled from a woman in her twenties or thirties with Graves' ophthalmopathy. The CDR3 here is CASSLPTTGAGADTQYF. Written as DNA, the CDR3 is TGTGCCAGCAGCTTGCCCACGACAGGGGCGGGCGCAGATACGCAGTATTTT.